The rows below give T cell receptor beta chains drawn from one sample of a study of blood T cell repertoires in COVID-19. Method: immunoSEQ multiplex PCR; TCRdb's copy keeps in-frame clones and lacks some. The sample holds 140,000 to 150,000 clones, more than 80% seen once. Sequencing used peripheral blood. These TCRs come from a human donor with acute or convalescent COVID-19. The donor label of this sample is uncertain. The conserved cysteine and the conserved F or W are not part of the CDR3 here.

>12|TRBV6-2/TRBV6-3|TRBJ1-2
ASSNPGTGVGYT
>12|TRBV18|TRBJ2-2
ASSPSTGIGELF
>12|TRBV12-5|TRBJ1-1
ASALTGGWTEAF
>13|TRBV11-2|TRBJ2-5
ASSPPGVKAETQY
>14|TRBV19|TRBJ2-5
ASSTSGTGRWETQY
>12|TRBV2|TRBJ1-5
ASSETGQGQPQH
>12|TRBV19|TRBJ1-1
ASSMGRGRTEAF
>14|TRBV9|TRBJ2-5
ASSVGGGPTSGTQY
>13|TRBV19|TRBJ2-7
ASSKYGGPEYEQY
>13|TRBV5-6|TRBJ2-1
ASSLEGQGRNEQF
>13|TRBV5-8|TRBJ2-3
ASSQLAGSTDTQY
>12|TRBV5-1|TRBJ1-1
ASSPGSWNTEAF
>11|TRBV6-5|TRBJ1-2
ASSLHRLYGYT
>10|TRBV6-2/TRBV6-3|TRBJ1-2
ASSYSTYGYT
>12|TRBV19|TRBJ1-1
ASSGGQGNTEAF
>10|TRBV7-9|TRBJ2-3
ASSKTGGAQY
>11|TRBV5-1|TRBJ1-2
ASSLEWAGGYT
>12|TRBV6-5|TRBJ2-7
ASSWTGSSYEQY
>12|TRBV12-5|TRBJ2-1
ASGLLQGRLEQF
>11|TRBV4-1|TRBJ1-5
ASSRGSDQPQH